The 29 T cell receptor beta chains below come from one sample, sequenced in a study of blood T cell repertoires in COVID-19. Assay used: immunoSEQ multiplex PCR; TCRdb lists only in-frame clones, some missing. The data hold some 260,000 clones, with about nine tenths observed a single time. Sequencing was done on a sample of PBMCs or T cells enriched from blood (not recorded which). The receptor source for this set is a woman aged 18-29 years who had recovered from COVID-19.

CDR3 in DNA: TGTGCCAGCAGCTTAACTGTAGAGGATTCACCCCTCCACTTT. It translates to CASSLTVEDSPLHF. The rearrangement links TRBV7-6 to TRBJ1-6, with unresolved D. This CDR3 is built from 14 residues. V lost 2 bases, J lost 8 bases, and 10 bases lay in between. Germline CDR1 and CDR2: SGHVS and FNYEAQ.

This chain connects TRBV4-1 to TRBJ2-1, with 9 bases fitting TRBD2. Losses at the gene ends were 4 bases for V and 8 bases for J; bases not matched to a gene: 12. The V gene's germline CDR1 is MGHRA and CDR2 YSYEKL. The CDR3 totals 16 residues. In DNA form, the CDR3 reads TGCGCCAGCAGCCTCCGTGTAGCGGGAGCTTCAGATGAGCAGTTCTTC. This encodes CASSLRVAGASDEQFF.

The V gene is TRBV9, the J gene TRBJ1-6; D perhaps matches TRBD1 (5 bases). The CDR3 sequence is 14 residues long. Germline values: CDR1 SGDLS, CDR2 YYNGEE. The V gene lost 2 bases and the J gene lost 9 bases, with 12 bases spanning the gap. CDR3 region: CASSVGPKSSPLHF. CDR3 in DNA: TGTGCCAGCAGCGTGGGGCCAAAGAGTTCACCCCTCCACTTT.

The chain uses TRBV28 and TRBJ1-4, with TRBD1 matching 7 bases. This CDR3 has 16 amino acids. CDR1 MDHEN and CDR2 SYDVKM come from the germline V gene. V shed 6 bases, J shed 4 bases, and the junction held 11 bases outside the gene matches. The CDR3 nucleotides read TGTGCCAGCAGACGACGGACAGGCCGGTTTAATGAAAAACTGTTTTTT. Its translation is CASRRRTGRFNEKLFF.

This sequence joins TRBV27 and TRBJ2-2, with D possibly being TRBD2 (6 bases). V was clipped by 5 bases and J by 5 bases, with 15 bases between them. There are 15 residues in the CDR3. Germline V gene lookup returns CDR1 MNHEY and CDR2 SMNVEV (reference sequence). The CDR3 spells CASSPGGAWTGELFF. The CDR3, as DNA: TGTGCCAGCAGTCCCGGAGGGGCGTGGACCGGGGAGCTGTTTTTT.

For the CDR3, the DNA is TGTGCCAGCAGCTTACAGGGACAGGCCTCCTACGAGCAGTACTTC. It is translated as CASSLQGQASYEQYF. The chain is built from TRBV7-6 and TRBJ2-7; TRBD1 aligns across 8 bases. This CDR3 comprises 15 residues. Germline values: CDR1 SGHVS, CDR2 FNYEAQ. With V trimmed by 2 bases and J by 0 bases, 3 bases remained unmatched.

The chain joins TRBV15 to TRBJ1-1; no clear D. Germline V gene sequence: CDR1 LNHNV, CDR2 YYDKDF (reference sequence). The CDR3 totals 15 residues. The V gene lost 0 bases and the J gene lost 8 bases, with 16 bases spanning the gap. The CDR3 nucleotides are TGTGCCACCAGCAGAGATATGGCGGCAGCCGCGGAAGCTTTCTTT. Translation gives CATSRDMAAAAEAFF. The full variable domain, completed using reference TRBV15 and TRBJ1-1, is DAMVIQNPRYQVTQFGKPVTLSCSQTLNHNVMYWYQQKSSQAPKLLFHYYDKDFNNEADTPDNFQSRRPNTSFCFLDIRSPGLGDTAMYLCATSRDMAAAAEAFFGQGTRLTVV.

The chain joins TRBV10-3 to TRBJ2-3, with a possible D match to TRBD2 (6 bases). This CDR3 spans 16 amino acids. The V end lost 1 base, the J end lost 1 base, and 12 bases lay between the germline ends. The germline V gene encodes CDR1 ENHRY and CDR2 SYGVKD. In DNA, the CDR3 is TGTGCCATCAGTGAGTATAGGGGAGGCGGCACAGATACGCAGTATTTT. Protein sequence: CAISEYRGGGTDTQYF.

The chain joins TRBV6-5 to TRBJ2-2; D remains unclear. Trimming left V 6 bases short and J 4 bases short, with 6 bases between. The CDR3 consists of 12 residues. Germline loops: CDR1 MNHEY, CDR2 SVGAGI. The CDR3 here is CASSRITGELFF. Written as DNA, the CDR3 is TGTGCCAGCAGCCGTATCACCGGGGAGCTGTTTTTT.

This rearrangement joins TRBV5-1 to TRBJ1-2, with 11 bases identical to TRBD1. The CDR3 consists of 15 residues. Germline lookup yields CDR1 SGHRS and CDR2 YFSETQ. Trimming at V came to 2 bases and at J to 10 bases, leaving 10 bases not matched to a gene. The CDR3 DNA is TGCGCCAGCAGCTTAATGCCGGGACAGGGGGTAATCTACACCTTC. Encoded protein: CASSLMPGQGVIYTF.

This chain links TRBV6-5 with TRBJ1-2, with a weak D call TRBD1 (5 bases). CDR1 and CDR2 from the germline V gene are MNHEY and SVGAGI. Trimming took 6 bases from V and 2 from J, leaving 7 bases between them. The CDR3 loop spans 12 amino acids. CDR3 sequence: CASRQGNYGYTF. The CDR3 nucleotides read TGTGCCAGCAGGCAGGGAAACTATGGCTACACCTTC.

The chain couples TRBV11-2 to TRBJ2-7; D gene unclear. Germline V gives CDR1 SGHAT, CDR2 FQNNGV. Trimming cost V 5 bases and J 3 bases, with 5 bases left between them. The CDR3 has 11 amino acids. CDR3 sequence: CASSPYYEQYF. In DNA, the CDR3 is TGTGCCAGCAGCCCCTACTACGAGCAGTACTTC.

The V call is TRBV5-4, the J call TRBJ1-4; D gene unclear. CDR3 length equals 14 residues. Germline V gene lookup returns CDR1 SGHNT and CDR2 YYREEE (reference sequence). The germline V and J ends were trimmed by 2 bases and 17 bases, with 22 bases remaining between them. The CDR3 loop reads CASSLGDRATSLFF. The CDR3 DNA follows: TGTGCCAGCAGCTTAGGAGATCGCGCCACCTCTCTCTTTTTT.

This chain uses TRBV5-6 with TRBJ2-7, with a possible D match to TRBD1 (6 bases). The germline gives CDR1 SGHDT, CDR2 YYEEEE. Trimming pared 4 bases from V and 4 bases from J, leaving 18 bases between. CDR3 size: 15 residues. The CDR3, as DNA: TGTGCCAGCAGCCCCCCGACAGGTGCTCGGTACGAGCAGTACTTC. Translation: CASSPPTGARYEQYF.

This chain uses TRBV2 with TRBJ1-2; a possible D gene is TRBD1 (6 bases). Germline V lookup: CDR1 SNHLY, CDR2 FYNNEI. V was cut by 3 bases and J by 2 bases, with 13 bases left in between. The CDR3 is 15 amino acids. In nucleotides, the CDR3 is TGTGCCAGCAGTGATGGGCGGGGGGGCAACTATGGCTACACCTTC. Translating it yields CASSDGRGGNYGYTF.

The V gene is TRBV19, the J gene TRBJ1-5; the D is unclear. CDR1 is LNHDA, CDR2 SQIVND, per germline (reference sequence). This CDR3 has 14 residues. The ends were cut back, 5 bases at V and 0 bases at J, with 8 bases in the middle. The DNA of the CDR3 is TGTGCCAGTAGTCCAACGGTTAGCAATCAGCCCCAGCATTTT. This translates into CASSPTVSNQPQHF.

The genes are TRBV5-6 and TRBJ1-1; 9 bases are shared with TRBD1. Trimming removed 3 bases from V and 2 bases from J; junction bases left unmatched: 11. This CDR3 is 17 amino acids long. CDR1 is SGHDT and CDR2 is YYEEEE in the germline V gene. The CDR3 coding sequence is TGTGCCAGCAGCTCGTTAGGAGACAGGGGGGGAAACACTGAAGCTTTCTTT. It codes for CASSSLGDRGGNTEAFF. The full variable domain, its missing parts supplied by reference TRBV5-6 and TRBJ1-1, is DAGVTQSPTHLIKTRGQQVTLRCSPKSGHDTVSWYQQALGQGPQFIFQYYEEEERQRGNFPDRFSGHQFPNYSSELNVNALLLGDSALYLCASSSLGDRGGNTEAFFGQGTRLTVV.

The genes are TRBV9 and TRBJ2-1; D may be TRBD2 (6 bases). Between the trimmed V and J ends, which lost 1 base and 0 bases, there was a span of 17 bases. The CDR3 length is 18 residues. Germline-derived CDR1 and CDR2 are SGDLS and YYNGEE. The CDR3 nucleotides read TGTGCCAGCAGCGTACCGGATAGCGGACCGAGCTCCTACAATGAGCAGTTCTTC. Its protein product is CASSVPDSGPSSYNEQFF.

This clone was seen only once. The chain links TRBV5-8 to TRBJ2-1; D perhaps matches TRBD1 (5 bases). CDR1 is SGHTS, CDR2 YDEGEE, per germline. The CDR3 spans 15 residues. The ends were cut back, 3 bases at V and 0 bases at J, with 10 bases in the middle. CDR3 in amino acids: CASSWGPNSYNEQFF. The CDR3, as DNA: TGTGCCAGCAGCTGGGGCCCGAACTCCTACAATGAGCAGTTCTTC.

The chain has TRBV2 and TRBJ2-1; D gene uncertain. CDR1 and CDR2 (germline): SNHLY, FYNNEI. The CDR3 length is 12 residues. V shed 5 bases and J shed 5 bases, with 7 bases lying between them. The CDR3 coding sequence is TGTGCCAGCAGTTATATCCACAATGAGCAGTTCTTC. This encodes CASSYIHNEQFF.

CDR3 residues: CASSLDDGLPNTGELFF. The CDR3 DNA is TGTGCCAGCAGCTTAGATGATGGACTCCCGAACACCGGGGAGCTGTTTTTT. The V and J genes are TRBV11-3 and TRBJ2-2; possibly TRBD2 for D (5 bases). With 0 bases removed from V and 0 bases from J, the gap between germline ends came to 11 bases. Germline loops: CDR1 SGHNT, CDR2 YENEEA. CDR3 length: 17 amino acids. The whole variable domain, filled in from reference TRBV11-3 and TRBJ2-2, reads EAGVVQSPRYKIIEKKQPVAFWCNPISGHNTLYWYLQNLGQGPELLIRYENEEAVDDSQLPKDRFSAERLKGVDSTLKIQPAELGDSAVYLCASSLDDGLPNTGELFFGEGSRLTVL.

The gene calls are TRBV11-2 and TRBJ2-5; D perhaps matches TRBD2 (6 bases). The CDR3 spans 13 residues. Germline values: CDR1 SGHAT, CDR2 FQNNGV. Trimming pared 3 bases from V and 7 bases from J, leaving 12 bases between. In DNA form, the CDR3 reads TGTGCCAGCAGCTTTACCCCAGCGGGGACCCAGTACTTC. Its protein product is CASSFTPAGTQYF.

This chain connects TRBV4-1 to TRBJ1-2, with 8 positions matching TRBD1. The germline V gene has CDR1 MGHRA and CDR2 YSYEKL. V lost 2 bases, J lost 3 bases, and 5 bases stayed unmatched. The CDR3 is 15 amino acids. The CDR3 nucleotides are TGCGCCAGCAGCCAAAGTTACAGGGGGGACTATGGCTACACCTTC. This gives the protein CASSQSYRGDYGYTF.

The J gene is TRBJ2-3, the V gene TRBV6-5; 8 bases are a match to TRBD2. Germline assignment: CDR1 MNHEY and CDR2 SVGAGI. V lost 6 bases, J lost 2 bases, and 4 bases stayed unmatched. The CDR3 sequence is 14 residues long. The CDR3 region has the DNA TGTGCCAGCAGCCGGACTAGCTACACAGATACGCAGTATTTT. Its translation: CASSRTSYTDTQYF.

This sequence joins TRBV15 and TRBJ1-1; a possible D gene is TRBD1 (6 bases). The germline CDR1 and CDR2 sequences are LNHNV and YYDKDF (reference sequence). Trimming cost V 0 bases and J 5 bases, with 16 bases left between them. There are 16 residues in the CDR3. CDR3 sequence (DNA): TGTGCCACCAGCAGAGATGGTTCAGAAAGGGGGACTGAAGCTTTCTTT. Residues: CATSRDGSERGTEAFF.

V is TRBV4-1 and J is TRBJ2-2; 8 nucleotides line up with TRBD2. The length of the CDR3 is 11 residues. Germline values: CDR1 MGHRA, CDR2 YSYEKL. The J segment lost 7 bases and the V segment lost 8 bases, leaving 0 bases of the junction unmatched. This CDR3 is CASAGGGELFF. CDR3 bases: TGCGCCAGCGCGGGGGGCGGGGAGCTGTTTTTT.

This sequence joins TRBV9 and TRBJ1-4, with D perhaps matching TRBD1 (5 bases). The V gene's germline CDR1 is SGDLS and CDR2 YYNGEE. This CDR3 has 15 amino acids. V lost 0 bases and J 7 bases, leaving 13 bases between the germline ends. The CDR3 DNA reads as TGTGCCAGCAGCGTAGCTGCAGGGATGGGTGAAAAACTGTTTTTT. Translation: CASSVAAGMGEKLFF.

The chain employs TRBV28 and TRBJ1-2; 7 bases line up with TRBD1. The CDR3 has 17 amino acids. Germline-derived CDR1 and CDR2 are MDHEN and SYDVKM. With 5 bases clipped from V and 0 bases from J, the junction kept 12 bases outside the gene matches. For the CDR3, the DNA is TGTGCCAGCAGTACCGGCGGGGGGACAGAAGCTAACTATGGCTACACCTTC. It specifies CASSTGGGTEANYGYTF.

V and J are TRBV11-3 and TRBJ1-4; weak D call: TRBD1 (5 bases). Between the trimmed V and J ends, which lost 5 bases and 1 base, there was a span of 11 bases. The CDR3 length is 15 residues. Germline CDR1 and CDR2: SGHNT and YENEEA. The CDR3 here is CASSHGGRTNEKLFF. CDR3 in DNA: TGTGCCAGCAGCCACGGGGGAAGAACTAATGAAAAACTGTTTTTT.